A selection of T cell receptor beta chains follows, all from one sample in a study of cytomegalovirus exposure and HLA in healthy donors. Assay used: immunoSEQ multiplex PCR; TCRdb lists only in-frame clones, some missing. The sample lists around 160,000 clones, around 77% seen once, with 6.5% to 8.5% in the top ten. The sequencing sample was made of PBMCs. These receptors all stem from a woman aged 40-49 years in good health and CMV-seropositive. Both conserved end residues are part of each CDR3. A D gene is named only where the DNA matches it firmly. Size values are once, few and many counts, or a class for expanded clones, and some rows have none.

>TRBV9|.|TRBJ1-2|.
CASSLRGGLLDYGYTF
TGTGCCAGCTCCCTCCGGGGTGGTCTTCTCGACTATGGCTACACCTTC
>TRBV18|.|TRBJ2-7|.
CASSPLGQAYEQYF
TGTGCCAGCTCACCGTTAGGACAAGCCTACGAGCAGTACTTC
>TRBV7-2|TRBD1|TRBJ1-2|.
CASRLRDRGLMYGYTF
TGTGCCAGCAGATTACGGGACAGGGGGCTCATGTATGGCTACACCTTC
>TRBV30|TRBD2|TRBJ2-1|.
CAWSPPPGGGAGDEQFF
TGTGCCTGGAGTCCCCCCCCCGGCGGGGGGGCCGGGGATGAGCAGTTCTTC
>TRBV5-6|TRBD1|TRBJ1-1|.
CASSSDRGPRAFF
TGTGCCAGCAGCTCGGACAGGGGGCCTCGGGCTTTCTTT
>TRBV27|.|TRBJ1-6|once
CATNVAGNSPLHF
TGTGCCACCAACGTCGCAGGGAATTCACCCCTCCACTTT
>TRBV28|.|TRBJ1-2|once
CASRRGISQGGYTF
TGTGCCAGCAGACGCGGGATCTCCCAGGGTGGCTACACCTTC
>TRBV7-9|.|TRBJ1-1|.
CASSPNFPAFF
TGTGCCAGCAGCCCTAATTTCCCGGCTTTCTTT
>TRBV6-6|.|TRBJ1-2|few
CASSYGEGYTF
TGTGCCAGCAGTTACGGAGAGGGCTACACCTTC
>TRBV5-4|TRBD2|TRBJ2-3|few
CASSLGGSGGPQNTQYF
TGTGCCAGCAGCTTGGGGGGCAGCGGGGGGCCTCAGAATACGCAGTATTTT
>TRBV10-3|.|TRBJ1-5|once
CAISDRTANQPQHF
TGTGCCATCAGTGATCGAACAGCAAATCAGCCCCAGCATTTT
>TRBV7-9|TRBD1|TRBJ1-1|.
CASSFNRGGTEAFF
TGTGCCAGCAGCTTTAACAGGGGGGGAACTGAAGCTTTCTTT
>TRBV2|TRBD1|TRBJ1-5|.
CASDRGGNQPQHF
TGTGCCAGCGACAGGGGTGGTAATCAGCCCCAGCATTTT
>TRBV7-9|TRBD1|TRBJ1-2|once
CSSRAFRLDRGNFGYTF
TGTTCCAGCAGAGCTTTCCGACTGGACAGGGGAAATTTTGGCTACACCTTC
>TRBV4-1|.|TRBJ2-7|few
CASRPTGGSYEQYF
TGCGCCAGCCGTCCGACCGGGGGCTCCTACGAGCAGTACTTC
>TRBV6-5|TRBD1|TRBJ1-2|few
CASSSPSTGDYGYTF
TGTGCCAGCAGTTCGCCCTCCACAGGGGACTATGGCTACACCTTC